This T cell receptor (beta chain) emerged from a study of T-cell reconstitution after alpha-beta-depleted transplantation in children. The J segment lost 7 bases and the V segment lost 6 bases, leaving 15 bases of the junction unmatched. The length of the CDR3 is 16 residues. Library preparation (for TCRbeta) was performed with unique molecular identifiers. TCRdb recomputed calls from the PCR reads with MiXCR, one row per CDR3 protein. There are hundreds of thousands of distinct CDR3 sequences in the sample; around 16% occur only once, and roughly 29% lies in the top ten. The chain is built from TRBV12-3 or TRBV12-4 and TRBJ2-1; 7 bases match TRBD1. Sequenced material: PBMCs, mostly from graft donor cells, taken 360 days after TCRalphabeta/CD19-depleted stem cell transplant. The origin of this receptor is a boy in the first two years of life who had a stem cell transplant for Wiskott-Aldrich syndrome, so the T cells may come from the graft donor. Here the CDR3 DNA reads TGTGCCAGCAGCCCCAGGGGGACCAATCTTCGAAATGAGCAGTTCTTC. Amino acid sequence: CASSPRGTNLRNEQFF.